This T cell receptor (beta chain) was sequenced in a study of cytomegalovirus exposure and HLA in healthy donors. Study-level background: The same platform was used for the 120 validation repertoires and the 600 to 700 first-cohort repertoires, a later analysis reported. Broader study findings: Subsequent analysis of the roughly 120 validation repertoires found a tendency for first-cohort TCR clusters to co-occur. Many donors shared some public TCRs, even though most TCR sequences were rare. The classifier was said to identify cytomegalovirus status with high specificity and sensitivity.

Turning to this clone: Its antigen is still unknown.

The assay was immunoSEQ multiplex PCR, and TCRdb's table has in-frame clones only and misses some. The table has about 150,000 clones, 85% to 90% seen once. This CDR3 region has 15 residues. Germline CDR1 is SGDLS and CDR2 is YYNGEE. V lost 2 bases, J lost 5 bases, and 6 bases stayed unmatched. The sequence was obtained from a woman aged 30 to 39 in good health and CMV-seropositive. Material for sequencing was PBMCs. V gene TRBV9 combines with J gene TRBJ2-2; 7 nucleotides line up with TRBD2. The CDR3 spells CASSVTGGRTGELFF. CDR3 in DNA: TGTGCCAGCAGCGTTACGGGAGGACGGACCGGGGAGCTGTTTTTT.